These 28 T cell receptor beta chains were all obtained from the same sample, sequenced in a study of blood T cell repertoires in COVID-19. This table comes from immunoSEQ multiplex PCR, and its TCRdb copy is limited to in-frame clones, with some not included. The data show some 78,000 clones, with 89% seen just once and around 12% held by the top ten. The sequenced material came from peripheral blood. All receptors derive from a man aged 65-85 years with active or convalescent COVID-19.

This clone has only one observation. This CDR3 reads CASSFGGQTYEQYF. The CDR3, as DNA: TGTGCCAGCAGCTTTGGGGGACAGACCTACGAGCAGTACTTC. The chain joins TRBV7-2 to TRBJ2-7; 7 bases align to TRBD1. Germline V gives CDR1 SGHTA, CDR2 FQGNSA. V lost 3 bases to trimming and J lost 2 bases; unmatched junction nucleotides: 4. The CDR3 totals 14 residues.

The rearrangement joins TRBV12-2 to TRBJ1-4. TRBV12-2 constitutes a pseudogene. The CDR3 spans 17 residues. CDR3 sequence reads: CASRLVGCKEANEKLFF. CDR3 nucleotide sequence: TGTGCAAGTCGCTTAGTAGGATGCAAGGAGGCTAATGAAAAACTGTTTTTT.

The chain's CDR3 is CAWSVPRGNYGYTF. CDR3 nucleotides: TGTGCCTGGAGTGTACCTAGGGGTAACTATGGCTACACCTTC. The J gene is TRBJ1-2, the V gene TRBV30; maybe TRBD1 (5 bases). The CDR3 loop spans 14 amino acids. In germline, CDR1 is GTSNPN, CDR2 SVGIG (reference sequence). The germline V and J ends were trimmed by 0 bases and 1 base, with 9 bases remaining between them.

This chain uses TRBV5-4 with TRBJ1-2; 9 positions agree with TRBD1. Germline CDR1 SGHNT, CDR2 YYREEE (reference sequence). The CDR3 has 14 amino acids. Trimming at V came to 5 bases and at J to 2 bases, leaving 4 bases not matched to a gene. The CDR3 sequence is CASRSGTGNYGYTF. CDR3 DNA sequence: TGTGCCAGCAGATCCGGGACAGGGAACTATGGCTACACCTTC.

This chain links TRBV28 with TRBJ2-1; D gene unclear. This CDR3 contains 12 residues. V was shortened by 9 bases and J by 8 bases, with 14 bases between the two germline ends. CDR1 is MDHEN and CDR2 is SYDVKM in the germline V gene. The CDR3 loop reads CASTGPRDEQFF. The CDR3, as DNA: TGTGCCAGTACCGGCCCCCGGGATGAGCAGTTCTTC.

This chain joins TRBV6-5 and TRBJ1-1, with D perhaps TRBD1 (5 bases). V lost 1 base and J 4 bases, leaving 10 bases between the germline ends. CDR1 and CDR2 (germline): MNHEY, SVGAGI. The CDR3 has 14 residues. In DNA form, the CDR3 reads TGTGCCAGCAGTTACTGGGGGGTTGGCACTGAAGCTTTCTTT. This sequence encodes CASSYWGVGTEAFF.

The rearrangement joins TRBV27 to TRBJ1-3, with TRBD1 identical over 8 bases. Per germline, CDR1 MNHEY and CDR2 SMNVEV (reference sequence). The CDR3 spans 14 residues. The V and J ends lost 5 bases and 2 bases, in that order; junction bases with no gene match: 2. This CDR3 reads CASSLTGAGNTIYF. The CDR3 coding sequence is TGTGCCAGCAGTCTGACAGGGGCTGGAAACACCATATATTTT.

The chain has TRBV19 and TRBJ2-1, with a tentative D call TRBD1 (5 bases). The CDR3 runs 13 residues. CDR1 and CDR2 (germline): LNHDA, SQIVND (reference sequence). The germline V and J ends were trimmed by 4 bases and 8 bases, with 12 bases remaining between them. The CDR3 reads CASSNQGVHEQFF. For the CDR3, the DNA is TGTGCCAGTAGTAATCAGGGTGTCCATGAGCAGTTCTTC.

This chain uses TRBV6-5 with TRBJ2-2, with D perhaps TRBD1 (5 bases). The CDR3 loop spans 15 amino acids. V shed 7 bases and J shed 1 base, with 13 bases lying between them. Per the germline V gene, CDR1 is MNHEY and CDR2 is SVGAGI. The CDR3 region is CASTPYRMNTGELFF. In DNA form, the CDR3 reads TGTGCCAGCACCCCTTACAGGATGAACACCGGGGAGCTGTTTTTT.

V usage is TRBV2 and J usage is TRBJ1-3; no firm D call. The CDR3 covers 14 residues. In germline, CDR1 is SNHLY, CDR2 FYNNEI. Trimming took 5 bases from V and 4 from J, leaving 12 bases between them. This chain's CDR3 is CASSFSTTGNTIYF. The CDR3 region has the DNA TGTGCCAGCAGTTTCAGTACCACGGGAAACACCATATATTTT.

CDR3 in amino acids: CSPTGDYGYTF. For the CDR3, the DNA is TGCAGTCCCACAGGAGACTATGGCTACACCTTC. The chain joins TRBV20-1 to TRBJ1-2, with D perhaps matching TRBD1 (5 bases). Trimming stripped 8 bases from V and 3 bases from J, with 10 bases between. The CDR3 runs to 11 residues. Per the germline V gene, CDR1 is DFQATT and CDR2 is SNEGSKA (reference sequence).

The V call is TRBV11-2, the J call TRBJ1-4, with 8 positions matching TRBD1. This CDR3 is 15 amino acids long. V shed 1 base and J 4 bases; nucleotides not matched to a gene: 2. Germline V gives CDR1 SGHAT, CDR2 FQNNGV. CDR3 amino acids: CASSLGTGYNEKLFF. CDR3 DNA: TGTGCCAGCAGCTTAGGGACAGGGTATAATGAAAAACTGTTTTTT.

The chain couples TRBV28 to TRBJ1-1; maybe TRBD1 (6 bases). Germline CDR1 MDHEN, CDR2 SYDVKM. Trimming left V 4 bases short and J 4 bases short, with 19 bases between. This CDR3 has 16 amino acids. This CDR3 reads CASSSEGVGRGTEAFF. CDR3 coding DNA: TGTGCCAGCAGTTCCGAGGGGGTCGGGAGGGGCACTGAAGCTTTCTTT.

The chain uses TRBV2 and TRBJ1-1; the D gene is possibly TRBD1 (5 bases). Trimming removed 7 bases at V and 1 base at J, with 16 bases between. Germline CDR1 reads SNHLY; CDR2 reads FYNNEI. The CDR3 has 15 residues. CDR3 in amino acids: CASNMEGSKNTEAFF. As DNA, the CDR3 is TGTGCCAGCAATATGGAGGGGTCTAAGAACACTGAAGCTTTCTTT. The full variable domain, in which reference TRBV2 and TRBJ1-1 provide the parts outside the CDR3, is EPEVTQTPSHQVTQMGQEVILRCVPISNHLYFYWYRQILGQKVEFLVSFYNNEISEKSEIFDDQFSVERPDGSNFTLKIRSTKLEDSAMYFCASNMEGSKNTEAFFGQGTRLTVV.

The genes are TRBV4-1 and TRBJ2-5; TRBD2 is a possible D gene (5 bases). Trimming cost V 0 bases and J 5 bases, with 10 bases left between them. CDR1 is MGHRA, CDR2 YSYEKL, per germline. The CDR3 runs 14 residues. The CDR3 sequence is CASSQDGRGETQYF. DNA of the CDR3: TGCGCCAGCAGCCAAGATGGGCGCGGGGAGACCCAGTACTTC.

This clone showed up just once. V is TRBV9 and J is TRBJ2-7; TRBD2 matches at 13 bases. With V trimmed by 4 bases and J by 2 bases, 3 bases remained unmatched. The CDR3 is 15 amino acids. Germline lookup yields CDR1 SGDLS and CDR2 YYNGEE. DNA of the CDR3: TGTGCCAGCAGCCTACTAGCGGGGGGGACCTACGAGCAGTACTTC. Translating it yields CASSLLAGGTYEQYF.

The chain combines TRBV10-3 with TRBJ1-5, with a tentative D call TRBD1 (5 bases). Germline V gives CDR1 ENHRY, CDR2 SYGVKD. Trimming left V 8 bases short and J 3 bases short, with 14 bases between. The CDR3 totals 14 residues. The CDR3 DNA reads TGTGCCATCCGTACACCAGGGATCAATCAGCCCCAGCATTTT. Protein: CAIRTPGINQPQHF.

The chain joins TRBV10-1 to TRBJ1-5; no definite D call. The CDR3 is made up of 13 amino acids. Germline loops: CDR1 WNHNN, CDR2 SYGVQD (reference sequence). The V gene lost 4 bases and the J gene lost 5 bases, with 9 bases spanning the gap. The chain's CDR3 is CASSAFLYQPQHF. CDR3 DNA sequence: TGCGCCAGCAGTGCCTTTCTTTATCAGCCCCAGCATTTT.

The V call is TRBV5-5, the J call TRBJ1-2; D gene uncertain. The V gene's germline CDR1 is SGHKS and CDR2 YYEKEE (reference sequence). Trimming took off 0 bases at V and 2 bases at J, with 8 bases between the two ends. The CDR3 has 14 residues. The DNA for the CDR3 is TGTGCCAGCAGCTTGGGTCCCGGGAACTATGGCTACACCTTC. This gives the protein CASSLGPGNYGYTF.

This clone was found once. The genes are TRBV18 and TRBJ1-5; D might be TRBD1 (6 bases). With 2 bases removed from V and 1 base from J, the gap between germline ends came to 15 bases. CDR1 KGHSH and CDR2 LQKENI come from the germline V gene. CDR3 length: 17 residues. The CDR3 region is CASSPTRQVLSNQPQHF. The CDR3 DNA reads TGTGCCAGCTCACCAACCCGACAGGTTTTAAGCAATCAGCCCCAGCATTTT.

This rearrangement joins TRBV19 to TRBJ1-2, with D perhaps matching TRBD1 (5 bases). The CDR3 covers 14 residues. Germline CDR1 LNHDA, CDR2 SQIVND (reference sequence). V lost 7 bases, J lost 3 bases, and 15 bases lay in between. The CDR3 coding sequence is TGTGCCAGTACCCTTTTGGGGGGGGACTATGGCTACACCTTC. This sequence encodes CASTLLGGDYGYTF.

V is TRBV12-3 or TRBV12-4 and J is TRBJ1-1; possible D gene TRBD1, 5 bases. The V end was cut by 5 bases, the J end by 8 bases, with 15 bases between. The CDR3 has 13 amino acids. CDR3 nucleotide sequence: TGTGCCAGCAGTCGATATCAGGGCCTAGAAGCTTTCTTT. Its translation is CASSRYQGLEAFF.

The chain recombines TRBV4-3 with TRBJ1-2, with 7 bases that match TRBD1. CDR3 length equals 16 residues. CDR1 is LGHNA, CDR2 YSLEER, per germline. The V segment lost 0 bases and the J segment 2 bases; nucleotides outside the gene matches: 6. The CDR3 nucleotides read TGCGCCAGCAGCCAAGAGTGGGACAGCTTAAACTATGGCTACACCTTC. It encodes CASSQEWDSLNYGYTF.

This clone was seen only once. This chain links TRBV15 with TRBJ1-2, with 7 nucleotides matching TRBD1. This CDR3 has 14 amino acids. The V gene end was trimmed by 0 bases and the J gene end by 3 bases; junction bases not matched to a gene: 1. CDR1 LNHNV and CDR2 YYDKDF come from the germline V gene (reference sequence). CDR3 region: CATSRDQGDYGYTF. The CDR3 DNA sequence: TGTGCCACCAGCAGAGATCAGGGGGACTATGGCTACACCTTC.

The chain employs TRBV9 and TRBJ2-1; 8 bases are shared with TRBD1. Germline values: CDR1 SGDLS, CDR2 YYNGEE. The CDR3 spans 16 residues. The junction had 8 bases not matched to a gene; V was cut back by 4 bases and J by 2 bases. This chain's CDR3 is CASSPGQGITYNEQFF. For the CDR3, the DNA is TGTGCCAGCAGCCCTGGACAGGGAATAACCTACAATGAGCAGTTCTTC.

This CDR3 reads CASRRTGGAGETQYF. The CDR3 nucleotides read TGTGCCAGCCGGCGGACCGGGGGGGCTGGAGAGACCCAGTACTTC. The genes are TRBV18 and TRBJ2-5, with TRBD2 matching over 8 bases. CDR1 and CDR2 (germline): KGHSH, LQKENI. With 8 bases clipped from V and 4 bases from J, the junction kept 12 bases outside the gene matches. The CDR3 has 15 residues.

J is TRBJ2-3 and V is TRBV9, with TRBD2 identical over 8 bases. Germline values: CDR1 SGDLS, CDR2 YYNGEE. Losses at the gene ends were 4 bases for V and 2 bases for J; bases not matched to a gene: 12. CDR3 size: 17 residues. The CDR3 loop is CASSPPRGGRSTDTQYF. As DNA, the CDR3 is TGTGCCAGCAGCCCTCCCCGGGGGGGCAGGTCCACAGATACGCAGTATTTT.

This rearrangement joins TRBV18 to TRBJ2-7; D is unclear. V dropped 4 bases and J dropped 3 bases, with 10 bases sitting between them. Germline assignment: CDR1 KGHSH and CDR2 LQKENI. This CDR3 is built from 13 residues. CDR3 loop: CASSQTTSYEQYF. In nucleotides, the CDR3 is TGTGCCAGCTCACAAACGACAAGCTACGAGCAGTACTTC.